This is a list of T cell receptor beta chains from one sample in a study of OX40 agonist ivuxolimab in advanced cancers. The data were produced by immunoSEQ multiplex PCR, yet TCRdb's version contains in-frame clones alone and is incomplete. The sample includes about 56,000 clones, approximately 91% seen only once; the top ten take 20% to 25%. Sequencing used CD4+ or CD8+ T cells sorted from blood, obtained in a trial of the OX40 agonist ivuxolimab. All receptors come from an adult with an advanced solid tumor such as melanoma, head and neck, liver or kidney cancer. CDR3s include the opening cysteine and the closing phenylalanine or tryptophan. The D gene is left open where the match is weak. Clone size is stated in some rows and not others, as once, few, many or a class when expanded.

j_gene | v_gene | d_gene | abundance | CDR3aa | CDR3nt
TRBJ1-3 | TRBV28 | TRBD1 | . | CASSLTQGAGYGNTIYF | TGTGCCAGCAGTTTAACCCAGGGGGCAGGGTATGGAAACACCATATATTTT
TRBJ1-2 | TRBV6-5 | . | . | CASSYTGTSYGYTF | TGTGCCAGCAGTTACACCGGGACGAGCTATGGCTACACCTTC
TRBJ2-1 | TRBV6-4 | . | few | CASSPSTNNEQFF | TGTGCCAGCAGTCCCTCCACTAACAATGAGCAGTTCTTC
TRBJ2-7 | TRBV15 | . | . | CATSRDLAGQGYEQYF | TGTGCCACCAGCAGAGATCTCGCAGGGCAGGGCTACGAGCAGTACTTC
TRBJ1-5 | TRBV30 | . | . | CAWSKAVSSNQPQHF | TGTGCCTGGAGTAAGGCGGTATCGAGCAATCAGCCCCAGCATTTT
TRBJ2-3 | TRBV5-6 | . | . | CASSLGGDTQYF | TGTGCCAGCAGCTTGGGGGGTGATACGCAGTATTTT
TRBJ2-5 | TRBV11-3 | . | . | CASSLGLQLQETQYF | TGTGCCAGCAGCTTAGGATTACAGCTCCAAGAGACCCAGTACTTC
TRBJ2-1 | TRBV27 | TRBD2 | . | CASSLGLAGGGEQFF | TGTGCCAGCAGTTTGGGACTAGCGGGAGGAGGTGAGCAGTTCTTC
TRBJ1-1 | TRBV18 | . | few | CASSPMGSSTEAFF | TGTGCCAGCTCACCAATGGGCAGTAGCACTGAAGCTTTCTTT
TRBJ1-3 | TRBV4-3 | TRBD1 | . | CASSPAGTGVGQNSGNTIYF | TGCGCCAGCAGCCCAGCCGGGACAGGGGTTGGTCAAAACTCTGGAAACACCATATATTTT
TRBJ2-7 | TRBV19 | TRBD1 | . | CASSARLGQGSYEQYF | TGTGCCAGTAGTGCAAGATTGGGACAGGGCTCCTACGAGCAGTACTTC
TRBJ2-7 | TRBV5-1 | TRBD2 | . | CASSAVRSGGRAIFYEQYF | TGCGCCAGCAGCGCGGTGAGGTCGGGCGGGAGGGCCATTTTCTACGAGCAGTACTTC
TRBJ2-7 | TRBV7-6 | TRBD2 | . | CASSQFPGLAGGSSYEQYF | TGTGCCAGCAGCCAGTTCCCTGGACTAGCGGGAGGTTCCTCCTACGAGCAGTACTTC
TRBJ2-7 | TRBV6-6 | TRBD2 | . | CASSRSGRGEGEQYF | TGTGCCAGCAGTAGGAGCGGGAGGGGAGAGGGCGAGCAGTACTTC
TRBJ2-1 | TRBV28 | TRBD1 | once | CASSLLTRDRGSYNEQFF | TGTGCCAGCAGTTTACTCACTCGAGACAGGGGCTCCTACAATGAGCAGTTCTTC
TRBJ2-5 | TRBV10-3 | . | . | CAISDYQETQYF | TGTGCCATCAGTGACTACCAAGAGACCCAGTACTTC